Here is one TCR beta chain with its context. Its antigen remains unknown. The sample originates from a study of cytomegalovirus exposure and HLA in healthy donors. This PCR relied on a set of 60 Vbeta primers and 13 Jbeta primers. Produced via immunoSEQ multiplex PCR; TCRdb's table is partial and in-frame only. The data contain 85,000 to 100,000 clones, around 59% of them seen just once; the ten biggest clones take up 2.3%. This CDR3 comprises 16 residues. V lost 5 bases, J lost 7 bases, and 13 bases stayed unmatched. Germline lookup yields CDR1 SGHAT and CDR2 FQNNGV. Study observations and caveats: Rarity characterized most TCR sequences, yet some public TCRs appeared in many donors.

Sequenced material: PBMCs. The gene calls are TRBV11-2 and TRBJ2-1, with 8 bases that match TRBD2. This sequence was found in a human donor in good health. The CDR3 sequence is CASSQTAGGAGNEQFF. The CDR3 bases are TGTGCCAGCAGCCAGACGGCCGGGGGGGCGGGTAATGAGCAGTTCTTC.